The clone carrying this T cell receptor beta chain occurred once. Its antigen is undetermined. All patients were mismatch repair deficient, assessed by either PCR or immunohistochemistry. The TCR-sequenced patients were a few responders to pembrolizumab. This specimen comes from a study of PD-1 blockade in mismatch repair-deficient tumors. Study overall: Enrolled about 2012-2016, patients had progressing, pretreated mismatch repair-deficient cancers of about a dozen types. Study-level results: Rapid post-treatment expansion, then contraction, generally preceding radiologic response, marked tumor-resident clones.

Only in-frame clones appear in the TCRdb table, and some are missing; sequencing was by immunoSEQ multiplex PCR. The table lists approximately 40,000 clones, more than 75% of them singletons. CDR3 length equals 15 residues. Germline V CDR1 and CDR2: LNHDA, SQIVND (reference sequence). V lost 5 bases and J 3 bases, leaving 17 bases between the germline ends. The source was peripheral blood, collected 4 weeks after starting pembrolizumab. The clonotype originates from an adult with mismatch repair-deficient cancer. The chain joins TRBV19 to TRBJ2-7; D gene ambiguous. CDR3 DNA: TGTGCCAGTAGTCTACCACGACCCTTGGGCTACGAGCAGTACTTC. Its protein product is CASSLPRPLGYEQYF.